This T cell receptor beta chain was retrieved from a study of CD8 T cells in Susac syndrome. Study-wide findings and caveats: It was acknowledged by the study that relatively few individuals were included in its TCR sequencing and HLA analysis.

Concerning this clonotype: As yet, its antigen is unknown.

After extraction with the RNeasy kit, about 0.45 to 1 ug of the RNA was reverse transcribed using random hexamers. Amplification of TCR beta CDR3 used immunoSEQ multiplex PCR across 54 Vbeta and 13 Jbeta. MiXCR was run by TCRdb on the immunoSEQ multiplex PCR reads, yielding one entry per CDR3 protein. The data show roughly 120,000 distinct CDR3 sequences, with 80% to 95% seen just once and over 0.3% held by the top ten. V gave up 3 bases and J gave up 2 bases; unmatched junction bases: 2. The CDR3 has 15 amino acids. In germline, CDR1 is MDHEN, CDR2 SYDVKM. Negative isolation was used for CD8+ and CD4+ T cells, and FACS enrichment was applied to TEMRA cells.

The sample was CD8+ T cells from PBMCs. The receptor comes from a human donor with multiple sclerosis. V and J are TRBV28 and TRBJ1-5; TRBD1 aligns across 9 bases. Here the CDR3 reads CASSFRTGGNQPQHF. Here the CDR3 DNA reads TGTGCCAGCAGTTTCCGGACAGGGGGCAATCAGCCCCAGCATTTT.